Shown below are 17 T cell receptor beta chains from a single sample sequenced in a study of blood T cell repertoires in COVID-19. Repertoires were generated with immunoSEQ multiplex PCR, while TCRdb's copy carries only in-frame clones and drops some. Found here are 350,000 to 550,000 clones, around 88% of them singletons; the top ten hold 4.3%. Sequencing was carried out using peripheral blood. The receptor set was obtained from a woman in her 30s with acute or convalescent COVID-19.

The CDR3 DNA follows: TGTGCCAGCAGTTTCTCGTATCTCTTTGTACAGAGATACAATGAGCAGTTCTTC. Translated, it gives CASSFSYLFVQRYNEQFF. This chain links TRBV27 with TRBJ2-1; D not resolved. V was cut by 3 bases and J by 4 bases, with 22 bases left in between. CDR3 length: 18 residues. The germline gives CDR1 MNHEY, CDR2 SMNVEV (reference sequence).

V is TRBV6-2 or TRBV6-3 and J is TRBJ2-5, with D tentatively TRBD1 (5 bases). Trimming cost V 6 bases and J 7 bases, with 15 bases left between them. CDR1 is MNHEY, CDR2 SVGEGT, per germline. This CDR3 comprises 13 residues. Written as DNA, the CDR3 is TGTGCCAGCAGCCAACACGAAGGGGTGACCCAGTACTTC. Its protein is CASSQHEGVTQYF.

The rearrangement joins TRBV6-5 to TRBJ1-1; 11 bases are a match to TRBD1. Germline assignment: CDR1 MNHEY and CDR2 SVGAGI. The CDR3 sequence is 13 residues long. The trim removed 2 bases at V and 11 bases at J, leaving 4 bases unmatched. CDR3 DNA sequence: TGTGCCAGCAGTTACCGGACAGGGGGCTGGGCTTTCTTT. Translated, it gives CASSYRTGGWAFF.

V is TRBV7-2 and J is TRBJ2-5, with unresolved D. The V gene's germline CDR1 is SGHTA and CDR2 FQGNSA. CDR3 length: 13 amino acids. Trimming removed 2 bases at V and 1 base at J, with 5 bases between. The CDR3 is CASSLISQETQYF. The CDR3 DNA reads as TGTGCCAGCAGCTTAATTAGCCAAGAGACCCAGTACTTC.

The chain couples TRBV5-5 to TRBJ2-7; TRBD1 matches at 9 bases. V was pared by 7 bases and J by 4 bases, with 9 bases of the junction left unmatched. The germline V gene encodes CDR1 SGHKS and CDR2 YYEKEE (reference sequence). This CDR3 is built from 14 residues. CDR3 DNA: TGTGCCAGCGTCCCGGGACAGGGTCGATACGAGCAGTACTTC. It specifies CASVPGQGRYEQYF.

This chain uses TRBV3-1 (or the pseudogene TRBV3-2) with TRBJ2-3; possibly TRBD2 for D (7 bases). Germline V gene data show CDR1 as LGHDT and CDR2 as YNNKEL (reference sequence). Trimming pared 2 bases from V and 2 bases from J, leaving 14 bases between. The CDR3 extends over 16 amino acids. The CDR3 is CASSQRGGAPTDTQYF. Here the CDR3 DNA reads TGTGCCAGCAGCCAAAGGGGGGGGGCCCCCACAGATACGCAGTATTTT.

Only a few counts were recorded for this clone. The rearrangement links TRBV4-1 to TRBJ1-5; TRBD1 might be the D (6 bases). Between the trimmed V and J ends, which lost 1 base and 0 bases, there was a span of 16 bases. Germline loops: CDR1 MGHRA, CDR2 YSYEKL. The CDR3 is 18 residues long. The CDR3 loop reads CASSQGLHRDISNQPQHF. The CDR3 DNA reads TGCGCCAGCAGCCAAGGCCTTCACCGGGACATTAGCAATCAGCCCCAGCATTTT.

This chain uses TRBV2 with TRBJ1-2; D ambiguous. Trimming cost V 6 bases and J 2 bases, with 4 bases left between them. The CDR3 contains 11 residues. CDR1 is SNHLY, CDR2 FYNNEI, per germline. CDR3 residues: CASRENYGYTF. CDR3 DNA: TGTGCCAGCAGGGAGAACTATGGCTACACCTTC.

The genes are TRBV3-1 (or the pseudogene TRBV3-2) and TRBJ1-1; D is unresolved. The germline V gene encodes CDR1 LGHDT and CDR2 YNNKEL (reference sequence). There are 13 residues in the CDR3. Trimming removed 3 bases at V and 8 bases at J, with 13 bases between. CDR3 protein: CASSHRQAAEAFF. The CDR3 DNA reads TGTGCCAGCAGCCACCGTCAGGCTGCCGAAGCTTTCTTT.

The CDR3 reads CASSPTSDPRSADTQYF. The CDR3 nucleotides are TGTGCCAGCAGCCCTACAAGCGACCCACGTAGCGCAGATACGCAGTATTTT. The gene calls are TRBV9 and TRBJ2-3; weak D call: TRBD2 (5 bases). This CDR3 contains 17 residues. Trimming took off 4 bases at V and 4 bases at J, with 22 bases between the two ends. Germline V CDR1 and CDR2: SGDLS, YYNGEE.

The gene calls are TRBV10-2 and TRBJ1-2; 9 bases match TRBD1. The germline V gene has CDR1 WSHSY and CDR2 SAAADI. J lost 6 bases, V lost 6 bases, and 11 bases had no gene match. The CDR3 contains 15 residues. The DNA for the CDR3 is TGCGCCAGCAGGCGGACAGGGGCGGGCTTCGATGGCTACACCTTC. This encodes CASRRTGAGFDGYTF.

The rearrangement uses TRBV10-3 and TRBJ1-4; perhaps TRBD1 as D (6 bases). With 3 bases removed from V and 8 bases from J, the gap between germline ends came to 19 bases. This CDR3 is built from 16 residues. The germline V gene has CDR1 ENHRY and CDR2 SYGVKD. For the CDR3, the DNA is TGTGCCATCAGTGATACTGGGGGGGCCCGAATGGAAAAACTGTTTTTT. Translating it yields CAISDTGGARMEKLFF.

Only one count was recorded for this clone. The gene calls are TRBV29-1 and TRBJ1-2; TRBD1 is a possible D gene (6 bases). V was trimmed by 6 bases and J by 3 bases, leaving 11 bases between them. The CDR3 is 12 amino acids. Germline V lookup: CDR1 SQVTM, CDR2 ANQGSEA. CDR3 nucleotides: TGCAGCGTGAGACAGGTTTACTATGGCTACACCTTC. Its translation: CSVRQVYYGYTF. Together with reference TRBV29-1 and TRBJ1-2, the CDR3 gives the full variable domain: SAVISQKPSRDICQRGTSLTIQCQVDSQVTMMFWYRQQPGQSLTLIATANQGSEATYESGFVIDKFPISRPNLTFSTLTVSNMSPEDSSIYLCSVRQVYYGYTFGSGTRLTVV.

The chain combines TRBV2 with TRBJ2-1; TRBD2 aligns across 7 bases. Trimming at V came to 6 bases and at J to 7 bases, leaving 6 bases not matched to a gene. Germline lookup yields CDR1 SNHLY and CDR2 FYNNEI. CDR3 length: 13 amino acids. The CDR3 DNA is TGTGCCAGCAGGCTAGCGGATCTTAATGAGCAGTTCTTC. Protein sequence: CASRLADLNEQFF.

The chain links TRBV10-3 to TRBJ2-3; D is possibly TRBD1 (6 bases). The V gene lost 4 bases and the J gene lost 3 bases, with 8 bases spanning the gap. CDR1 is ENHRY and CDR2 is SYGVKD in the germline V gene. The CDR3 is 13 residues long. This CDR3 reads CAISVQGTDTQYF. Here the CDR3 DNA reads TGTGCCATCAGTGTCCAGGGGACAGATACGCAGTATTTT.

V gene TRBV5-4 combines with J gene TRBJ2-1; TRBD1 aligns across 9 bases. CDR1 and CDR2 (germline): SGHNT, YYREEE (reference sequence). The CDR3 extends over 14 amino acids. The V and J ends lost 4 bases and 4 bases, in that order; junction bases with no gene match: 3. The CDR3 sequence is CASSPTGGYNEQFF. The DNA of the CDR3 is TGTGCCAGCAGCCCGACAGGGGGGTACAATGAGCAGTTCTTC.

This chain links TRBV7-8 with TRBJ2-2; 15 bases are a match to TRBD2. The CDR3 has 18 amino acids. Germline V gives CDR1 SGHVS, CDR2 FQNEAQ. The J segment lost 2 bases and the V segment lost 4 bases, leaving 5 bases of the junction unmatched. The CDR3 region has the DNA TGTGCCAGCAGCTGGACTAGCGGGGGGGCCGGTAACACCGGGGAGCTGTTTTTT. This gives the protein CASSWTSGGAGNTGELFF.